This T cell receptor beta chain was captured in a study of cytomegalovirus exposure and HLA in healthy donors. CDR1 is SGHVS, CDR2 FQNEAQ, per germline. The length of the CDR3 is 13 residues. V gave up 6 bases and J gave up 4 bases, with 12 bases separating them. It was with 60 Vbeta and 13 Jbeta primers that the PCR ran. Profiling relied on immunoSEQ multiplex PCR, and the TCRdb table lists in-frame clones only, not all of them. The sample has 130,000 or so clones; around 77% are singletons. The sequenced material came from PBMCs. The chain employs TRBV7-8 and TRBJ1-1; D perhaps matches TRBD1 (5 bases). The TCR was taken from a man aged 30 to 45 in good health and CMV-seronegative. CDR3 sequence: CASRLTQVTEAFF. In nucleotides, the CDR3 is TGTGCCAGCAGGCTAACACAGGTCACTGAAGCTTTCTTT.